These 8 T cell receptor beta chains originate from one sample sequenced in a study of shared clonotypes between healthy human individuals. Naivety among CD8 cells was defined by CD45RO negativity and positive CCR7 selection, thereby excluding terminally differentiated effector memory CD45RA+ cells. Clones were read by immunoSEQ multiplex PCR, and TCRdb kept only the in-frame ones, dropping some. The table includes some 600,000 clones, approximately 96% detected once. Sequenced sample: naive CD8+ T cells sorted from blood. These receptors were obtained from a woman aged 25 to 39 in good health.

The V and J genes are TRBV5-6 and TRBJ2-1, with 10 bases fitting TRBD2. There are 15 residues in the CDR3. The germline CDR1 and CDR2 sequences are SGHDT and YYEEEE. J lost 9 bases, V lost 0 bases, and 6 bases had no gene match. This chain's CDR3 is CASSLEREGRREQFF. Here the CDR3 DNA reads TGTGCCAGCAGCTTGGAGCGGGAGGGCCGTCGTGAGCAGTTCTTC.

V gene TRBV7-9 combines with J gene TRBJ1-2; 8 positions match TRBD1. Germline CDR1 reads SEHNR; CDR2 reads FQNEAQ (reference sequence). V lost 5 bases to trimming and J lost 7 bases; unmatched junction nucleotides: 6. The CDR3 is made up of 13 amino acids. The CDR3 DNA reads as TGTGCCAGCAGCCCGGGTGACAGGGGTGGCTACACCTTC. Translating it yields CASSPGDRGGYTF.

This chain links TRBV10-2 with TRBJ2-7; 10 positions match TRBD2. Trimming at V came to 3 bases and at J to 1 base, leaving 12 bases not matched to a gene. Germline V gene lookup returns CDR1 WSHSY and CDR2 SAAADI. The CDR3 is made up of 18 amino acids. CDR3 residues: CASSDSLAGEALSYEQYF. In DNA form, the CDR3 reads TGCGCCAGCAGTGACTCTCTAGCGGGAGAGGCTCTTTCCTACGAGCAGTACTTC.

This rearrangement joins TRBV27 to TRBJ2-3; TRBD2 matches 9 bases. Germline V gene sequence: CDR1 MNHEY, CDR2 SMNVEV (reference sequence). With V trimmed by 5 bases and J by 1 base, 4 bases remained unmatched. The CDR3 loop spans 15 amino acids. The CDR3, as DNA: TGTGCCAGCAGTCACCGGACTAGCGGCACAGATACGCAGTATTTT. This encodes CASSHRTSGTDTQYF.

The rearrangement uses TRBV9 and TRBJ2-2; no clear D gene. This CDR3 has 13 amino acids. Germline-derived CDR1 and CDR2 are SGDLS and YYNGEE. Trimming removed 2 bases from V and 5 bases from J, with 7 bases in between. CDR3: CASSVIGTGELFF. The CDR3 bases are TGTGCCAGCAGCGTTATAGGAACCGGGGAGCTGTTTTTT. Full variable domain (rest looked up from reference TRBV9 and TRBJ2-2): DSGVTQTPKHLITATGQRVTLRCSPRSGDLSVYWYQQSLDQGLQFLIQYYNGEERAKGNILERFSAQQFPDLHSELNLSSLELGDSALYFCASSVIGTGELFFGEGSRLTVL.

The chain combines TRBV7-9 with TRBJ2-1; no firm D call. V shed 8 bases and J shed 15 bases, with 8 bases lying between them. The germline V gene has CDR1 SEHNR and CDR2 FQNEAQ (reference sequence). The CDR3 extends over 8 amino acids. The CDR3 nucleotides read TGTGCCAGCCCCTGGTGGTTCTTC. Translating it yields CASPWWFF.

The chain has TRBV15 and TRBJ1-5, with D perhaps TRBD1 (5 bases). The CDR3 covers 12 residues. Trimming stripped 4 bases from V and 7 bases from J, with 8 bases between. CDR1 is LNHNV and CDR2 is YYDKDF in the germline V gene (reference sequence). In DNA form, the CDR3 reads TGTGCCACCAGCATGGGGCGACAGCCCCAGCATTTT. Residues: CATSMGRQPQHF.

The V gene is TRBV28, the J gene TRBJ1-3, with D tentatively TRBD1 (6 bases). Trimming shortened V by 2 bases and J by 0 bases, and 8 bases separated the two germline ends. CDR1 MDHEN and CDR2 SYDVKM come from the germline V gene. The CDR3 length is 15 residues. This CDR3 reads CASSLLDSSGNTIYF. In nucleotides, the CDR3 is TGTGCCAGCAGTTTACTGGACAGCTCTGGAAACACCATATATTTT. The full variable domain, in which reference TRBV28 and TRBJ1-3 provide the parts outside the CDR3, is DVKVTQSSRYLVKRTGEKVFLECVQDMDHENMFWYRQDPGLGLRLIYFSYDVKMKEKGDIPEGYSVSREKKERFSLILESASTNQTSMYLCASSLLDSSGNTIYFGEGSWLTVV.